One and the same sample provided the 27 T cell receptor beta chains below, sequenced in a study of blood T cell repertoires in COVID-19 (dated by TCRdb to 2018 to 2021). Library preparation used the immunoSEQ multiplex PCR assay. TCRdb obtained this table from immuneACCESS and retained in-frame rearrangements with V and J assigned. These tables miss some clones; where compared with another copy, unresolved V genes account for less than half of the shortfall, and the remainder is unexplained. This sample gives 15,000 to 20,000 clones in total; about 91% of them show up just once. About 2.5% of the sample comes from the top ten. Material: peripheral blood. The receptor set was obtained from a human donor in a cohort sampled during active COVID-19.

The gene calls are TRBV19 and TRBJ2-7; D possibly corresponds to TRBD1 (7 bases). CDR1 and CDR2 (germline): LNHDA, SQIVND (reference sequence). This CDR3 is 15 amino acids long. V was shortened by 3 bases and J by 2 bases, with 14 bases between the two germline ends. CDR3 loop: CASSIARGAPYEQYF. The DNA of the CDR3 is TGTGCCAGTAGTATCGCCAGGGGGGCCCCCTACGAGCAGTACTTC.

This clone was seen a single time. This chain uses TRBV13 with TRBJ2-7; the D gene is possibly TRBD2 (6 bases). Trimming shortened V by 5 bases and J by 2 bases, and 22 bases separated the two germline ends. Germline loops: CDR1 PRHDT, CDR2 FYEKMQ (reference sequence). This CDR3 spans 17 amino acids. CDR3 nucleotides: TGTGCCAGCAGCCCCGCTGGGGGAGGAGGGAGCCCCTACGAGCAGTACTTC. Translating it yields CASSPAGGGGSPYEQYF.

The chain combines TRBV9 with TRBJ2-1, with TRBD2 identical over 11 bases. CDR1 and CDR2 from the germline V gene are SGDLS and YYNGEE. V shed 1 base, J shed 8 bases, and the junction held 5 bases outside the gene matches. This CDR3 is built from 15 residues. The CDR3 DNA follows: TGTGCCAGCAGCGTATCTAGCGGGGGGTGGGATGAGCAGTTCTTC. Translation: CASSVSSGGWDEQFF.

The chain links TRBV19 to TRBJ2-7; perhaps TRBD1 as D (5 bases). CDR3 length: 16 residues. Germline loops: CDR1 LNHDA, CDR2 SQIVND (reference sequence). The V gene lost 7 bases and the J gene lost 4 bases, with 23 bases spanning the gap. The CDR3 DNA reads TGTGCCAGTACCCTAGGCCAGGGCGTAAAGACTTACGAGCAGTACTTC. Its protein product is CASTLGQGVKTYEQYF.

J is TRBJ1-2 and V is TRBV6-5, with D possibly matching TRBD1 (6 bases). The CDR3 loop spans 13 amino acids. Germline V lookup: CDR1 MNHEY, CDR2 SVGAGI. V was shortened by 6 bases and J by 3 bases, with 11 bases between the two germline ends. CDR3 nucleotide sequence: TGTGCCAGCAGAGACACAGGGTACTATGGCTACACCTTC. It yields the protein CASRDTGYYGYTF.

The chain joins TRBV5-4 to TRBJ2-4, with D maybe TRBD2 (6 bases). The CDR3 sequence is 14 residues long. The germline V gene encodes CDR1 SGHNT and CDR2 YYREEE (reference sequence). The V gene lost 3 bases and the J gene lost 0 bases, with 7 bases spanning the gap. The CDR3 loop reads CASSSGLAKNIQYF. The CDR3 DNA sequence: TGTGCCAGCAGCTCGGGACTAGCCAAAAACATTCAGTACTTC.

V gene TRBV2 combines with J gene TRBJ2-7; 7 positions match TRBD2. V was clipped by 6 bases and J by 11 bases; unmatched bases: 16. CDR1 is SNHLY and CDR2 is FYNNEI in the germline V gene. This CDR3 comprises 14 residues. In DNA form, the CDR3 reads TGTGCCAGCAGCGAGGCGCAAGGCGGGGGTCATAAGTACTTC. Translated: CASSEAQGGGHKYF. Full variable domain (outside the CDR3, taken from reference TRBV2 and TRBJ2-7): EPEVTQTPSHQVTQMGQEVILRCVPISNHLYFYWYRQILGQKVEFLVSFYNNEISEKSEIFDDQFSVERPDGSNFTLKIRSTKLEDSAMYFCASSEAQGGGHKYFGPGTRLTVT.

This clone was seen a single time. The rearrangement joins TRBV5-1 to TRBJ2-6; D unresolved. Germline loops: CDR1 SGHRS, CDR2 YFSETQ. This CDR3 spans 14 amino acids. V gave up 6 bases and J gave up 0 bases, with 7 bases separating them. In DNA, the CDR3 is TGCGCCAGCATCCCCGGCTCTGGGGCCAACGTCCTGACTTTC. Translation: CASIPGSGANVLTF.

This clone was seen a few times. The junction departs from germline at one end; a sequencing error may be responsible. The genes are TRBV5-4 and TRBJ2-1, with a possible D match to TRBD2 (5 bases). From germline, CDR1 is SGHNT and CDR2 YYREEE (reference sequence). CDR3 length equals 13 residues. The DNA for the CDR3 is TGTGCCAGCAAGCGAGCGGCCTACACTGAGCAGTTCTTC. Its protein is CASKRAAYTEQFF.

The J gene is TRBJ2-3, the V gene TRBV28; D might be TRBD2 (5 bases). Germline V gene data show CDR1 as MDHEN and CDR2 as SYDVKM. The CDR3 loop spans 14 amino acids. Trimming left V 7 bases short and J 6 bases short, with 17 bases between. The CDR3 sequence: CASIEGRSSDTQYF. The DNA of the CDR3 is TGTGCCAGCATTGAGGGTCGGTCATCCGATACGCAGTATTTT.

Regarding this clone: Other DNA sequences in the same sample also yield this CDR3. The CDR3 loop reads CASSPRGGSNTGELFF. The CDR3 nucleotides are TGTGCCAGCAGCCCGCGGGGGGGCTCGAACACCGGGGAGCTGTTTTTT. V usage is TRBV11-2 and J usage is TRBJ2-2; 9 positions agree with TRBD2. This CDR3 comprises 16 residues. Germline V lookup: CDR1 SGHAT, CDR2 FQNNGV. V lost 5 bases and J lost 0; bases outside the gene matches: 4.

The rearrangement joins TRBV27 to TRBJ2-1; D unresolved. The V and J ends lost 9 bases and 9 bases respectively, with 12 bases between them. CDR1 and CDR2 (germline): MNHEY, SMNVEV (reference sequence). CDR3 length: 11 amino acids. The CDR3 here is CASNTRGEQFF. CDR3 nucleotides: TGTGCCAGTAATACTCGTGGTGAGCAGTTCTTC.

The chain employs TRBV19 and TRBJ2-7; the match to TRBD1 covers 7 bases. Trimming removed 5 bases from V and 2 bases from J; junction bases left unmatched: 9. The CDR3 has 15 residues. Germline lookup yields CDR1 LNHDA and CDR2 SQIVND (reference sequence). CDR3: CASSSSGTVTYEQYF. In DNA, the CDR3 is TGTGCCAGTAGTTCATCCGGGACAGTCACCTACGAGCAGTACTTC.

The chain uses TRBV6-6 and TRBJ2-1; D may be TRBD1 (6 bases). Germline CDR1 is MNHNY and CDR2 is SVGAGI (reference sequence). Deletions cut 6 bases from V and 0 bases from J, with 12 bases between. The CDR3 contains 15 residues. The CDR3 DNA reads TGTGCCAGCAGACGGACAGACAGCTCCTACAATGAGCAGTTCTTC. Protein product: CASRRTDSSYNEQFF.

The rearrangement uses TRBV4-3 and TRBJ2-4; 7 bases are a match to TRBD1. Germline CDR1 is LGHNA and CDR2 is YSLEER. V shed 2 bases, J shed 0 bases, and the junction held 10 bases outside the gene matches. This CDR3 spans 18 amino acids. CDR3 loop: CASSQLLGTALAKNIQYF. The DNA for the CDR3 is TGCGCCAGCAGCCAACTACTAGGGACAGCTCTAGCCAAAAACATTCAGTACTTC.

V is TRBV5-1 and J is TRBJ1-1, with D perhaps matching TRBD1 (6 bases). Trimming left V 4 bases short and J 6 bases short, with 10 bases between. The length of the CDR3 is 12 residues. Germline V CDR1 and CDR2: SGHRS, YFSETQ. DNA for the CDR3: TGCGCCAGCAGCCCCGGACAGTCTGAAGCTTTCTTT. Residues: CASSPGQSEAFF.

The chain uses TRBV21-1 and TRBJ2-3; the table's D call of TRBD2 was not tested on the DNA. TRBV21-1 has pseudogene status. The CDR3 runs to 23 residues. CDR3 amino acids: CASSKNNFRTSGGAVVSRDTQYF. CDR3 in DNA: TGTGCCAGCAGCAAAAATAACTTCAGGACTAGCGGGGGGGCCGTGGTTAGTAGAGATACGCAGTATTTT.

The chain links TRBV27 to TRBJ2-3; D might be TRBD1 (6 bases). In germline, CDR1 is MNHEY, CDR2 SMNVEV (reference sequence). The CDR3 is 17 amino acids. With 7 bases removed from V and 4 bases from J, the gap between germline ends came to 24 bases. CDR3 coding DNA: TGTGCCAGCAACGACATAGGGGGACCGATAGTCGCAGATACGCAGTATTTT. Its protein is CASNDIGGPIVADTQYF.

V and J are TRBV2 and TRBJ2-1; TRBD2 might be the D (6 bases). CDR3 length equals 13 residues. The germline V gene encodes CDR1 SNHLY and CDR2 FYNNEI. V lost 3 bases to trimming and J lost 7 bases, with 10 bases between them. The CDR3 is CASSENRGNEQFF. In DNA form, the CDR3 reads TGTGCCAGCAGTGAGAATCGGGGGAATGAGCAGTTCTTC.

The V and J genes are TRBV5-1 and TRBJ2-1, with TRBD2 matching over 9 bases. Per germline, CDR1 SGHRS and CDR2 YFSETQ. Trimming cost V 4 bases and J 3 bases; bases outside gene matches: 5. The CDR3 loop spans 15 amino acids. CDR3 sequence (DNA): TGCGCCAGCAGCAACGTAGCGGGAGTCTACAATGAGCAGTTCTTC. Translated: CASSNVAGVYNEQFF. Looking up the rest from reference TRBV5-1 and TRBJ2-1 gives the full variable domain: KAGVTQTPRYLIKTRGQQVTLSCSPISGHRSVSWYQQTPGQGLQFLFEYFSETQRNKGNFPGRFSGRQFSNSRSEMNVSTLELGDSALYLCASSNVAGVYNEQFFGPGTRLTVL.

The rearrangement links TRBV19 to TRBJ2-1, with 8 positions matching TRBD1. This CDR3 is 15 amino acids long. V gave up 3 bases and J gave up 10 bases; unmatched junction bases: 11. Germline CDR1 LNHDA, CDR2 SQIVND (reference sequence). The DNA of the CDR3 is TGTGCCAGTAGTATTGGACAGGGCCGGGTGGACGAGCAGTTCTTC. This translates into CASSIGQGRVDEQFF. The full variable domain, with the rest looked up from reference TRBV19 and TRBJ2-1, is DGGITQSPKYLFRKEGQNVTLSCEQNLNHDAMYWYRQDPGQGLRLIYYSQIVNDFQKGDIAEGYSVSREKKESFPLTVTSAQKNPTAFYLCASSIGQGRVDEQFFGPGTRLTVL.

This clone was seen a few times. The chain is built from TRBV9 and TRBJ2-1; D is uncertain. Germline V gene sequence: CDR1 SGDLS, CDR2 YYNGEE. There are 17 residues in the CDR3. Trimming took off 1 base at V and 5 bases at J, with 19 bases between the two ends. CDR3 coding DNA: TGTGCCAGCAGCGTATACGAGACCCCAGTTCGGGACAATGAGCAGTTCTTC. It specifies CASSVYETPVRDNEQFF. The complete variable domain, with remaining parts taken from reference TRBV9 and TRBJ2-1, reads DSGVTQTPKHLITATGQRVTLRCSPRSGDLSVYWYQQSLDQGLQFLIQYYNGEERAKGNILERFSAQQFPDLHSELNLSSLELGDSALYFCASSVYETPVRDNEQFFGPGTRLTVL.

The CDR3 bases are TGTGCCAGCAGCGTAGTCACAGGGGTATTGACAGATACGCAGTATTTT. Protein product: CASSVVTGVLTDTQYF. The V call is TRBV9, the J call TRBJ2-3; 7 bases are a match to TRBD1. Germline CDR1 reads SGDLS; CDR2 reads YYNGEE. V lost 0 bases to trimming and J lost 3 bases; unmatched junction nucleotides: 7. CDR3 length equals 16 residues.

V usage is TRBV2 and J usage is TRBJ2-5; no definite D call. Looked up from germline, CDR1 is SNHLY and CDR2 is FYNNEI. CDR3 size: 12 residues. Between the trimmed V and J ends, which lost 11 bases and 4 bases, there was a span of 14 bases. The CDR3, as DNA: TGTGCCCAACGAGAGAGGTCAGAGACCCAGTACTTC. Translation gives CAQRERSETQYF.

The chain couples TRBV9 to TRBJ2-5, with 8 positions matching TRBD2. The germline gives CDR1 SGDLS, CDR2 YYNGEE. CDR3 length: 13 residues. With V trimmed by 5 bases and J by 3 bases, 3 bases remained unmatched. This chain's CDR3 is CASSLSGEETQYF. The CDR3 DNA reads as TGTGCCAGCAGTCTTAGCGGGGAAGAGACCCAGTACTTC.

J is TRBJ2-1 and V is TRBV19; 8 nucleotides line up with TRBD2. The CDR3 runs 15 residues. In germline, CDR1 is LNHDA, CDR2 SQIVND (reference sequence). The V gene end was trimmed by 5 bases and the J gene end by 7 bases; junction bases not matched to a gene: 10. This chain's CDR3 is CASSEERGGRNEQFF. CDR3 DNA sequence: TGTGCCAGTAGTGAGGAACGGGGGGGCAGGAATGAGCAGTTCTTC.

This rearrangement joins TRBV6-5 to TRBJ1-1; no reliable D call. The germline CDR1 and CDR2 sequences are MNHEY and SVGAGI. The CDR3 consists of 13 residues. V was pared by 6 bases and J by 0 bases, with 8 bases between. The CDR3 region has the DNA TGTGCCAGCAGCTACAACATGAACACTGAAGCTTTCTTT. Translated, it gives CASSYNMNTEAFF.